The rows below give T cell receptor beta chains drawn from one sample of a study of technical replicates of blood from several donors. The assay was immunoSEQ multiplex PCR, and TCRdb's table has in-frame clones only and misses some. The sample has around 100,000 clones, 96% seen once; the top ten hold 0.36%. Sequences were obtained from T cells isolated from PBMCs. All receptors come from a human donor in good health. Both conserved end residues are part of each CDR3.

TRBJ2-1 TRBV6-1 CASSPEGTSGRQFF
TRBJ2-7 TRBV15 CATSSRPGQGAYEQYF
TRBJ2-2 TRBV5-1 CASSLRQGPNTGELFF
TRBJ2-5 TRBV28 CASTVRAQETQYF
TRBJ2-2 TRBV30 CALVLNTGELFF
TRBJ2-3 TRBV5-1 CASSLVGQATDTQYF
TRBJ2-3 TRBV6-5 CASSSEVGDSADTQYF
TRBJ1-4 TRBV9 CASSVVGTGEKLFF
TRBJ2-2 TRBV9 CASSGPRGPYTGELFF
TRBJ2-1 TRBV10-3 CAISESKAGGPGEQFF
TRBJ2-1 TRBV6-6 CASSYSIQGRNEQFF
TRBJ2-1 TRBV2 CASIVDEAGGFRNEQFF
TRBJ1-2 TRBV19 CASSIRDRNYGYTF
TRBJ1-4 TRBV6-6 CASRGSWAIEHEKLFF
TRBJ2-7 TRBV6-5 CASSRTSYEQYF
TRBJ2-7 TRBV4-3 CASSQSTSGRGYEQYF
TRBJ1-1 TRBV28 CASRPAGLGKAFF
TRBJ1-1 TRBV28 CASTSRNPRAEAFF
TRBJ1-4 TRBV7-9 CASSPQGKEDNEKLFF
TRBJ2-3 TRBV7-3 CASSLGLVDTQYF
TRBJ2-2 TRBV27 CASSRVAGDLLNTGELFF
TRBJ1-1 TRBV7-9 CASSYRGQRANTEAFF
TRBJ2-7 TRBV4-1 CASSPSGRINEQYF
TRBJ2-3 TRBV15 CATSREPRETQYF
- TRBV5-8 CASSLRLAAAGSYEQYF
TRBJ2-7 TRBV13 CASSSIPGGRASGSHEQYF
TRBJ1-1 TRBV9 CASSVAGREDTEAFF
TRBJ2-1 TRBV2 CASTKGLSSYNEQFF
TRBJ2-2 TRBV30 CAWEAGITGELFF
TRBJ1-5 TRBV6-5 CASSLGQGDSQPQHF
TRBJ1-5 TRBV15 CATSRDVYSNQPQHF
TRBJ2-3 TRBV11-2 CASSLLGGGTTDTQYF
TRBJ2-2 TRBV13 CAYRWGAGELFF
TRBJ1-4 TRBV30 CAWSVSKFNEKLFF
TRBJ1-1 TRBV21-1 CASSKGQGALNTEAFF
TRBJ2-7 TRBV30 CAWGTSSYEQYF
TRBJ1-2 TRBV7-8 CASSSNSGGLNYGYTF
TRBJ2-1 TRBV27 CASSPILAGGPIEQFF
TRBJ2-4 TRBV30 CAWSVVPGQSQIAKNIQYF
TRBJ2-7 TRBV11-2 CASSPVVAGRTYEQYF
TRBJ2-1 TRBV11-3 CASSQDWSSYNEQFF
TRBJ1-2 TRBV11-3 CASSLRITGANYGYTF
TRBJ2-5 TRBV21-1 CASSKVEVGQGSHETQYF
TRBJ2-2 TRBV27 CASRPGSRTGELFF
TRBJ2-1 TRBV6-4 CASSATGGPYNEQFF